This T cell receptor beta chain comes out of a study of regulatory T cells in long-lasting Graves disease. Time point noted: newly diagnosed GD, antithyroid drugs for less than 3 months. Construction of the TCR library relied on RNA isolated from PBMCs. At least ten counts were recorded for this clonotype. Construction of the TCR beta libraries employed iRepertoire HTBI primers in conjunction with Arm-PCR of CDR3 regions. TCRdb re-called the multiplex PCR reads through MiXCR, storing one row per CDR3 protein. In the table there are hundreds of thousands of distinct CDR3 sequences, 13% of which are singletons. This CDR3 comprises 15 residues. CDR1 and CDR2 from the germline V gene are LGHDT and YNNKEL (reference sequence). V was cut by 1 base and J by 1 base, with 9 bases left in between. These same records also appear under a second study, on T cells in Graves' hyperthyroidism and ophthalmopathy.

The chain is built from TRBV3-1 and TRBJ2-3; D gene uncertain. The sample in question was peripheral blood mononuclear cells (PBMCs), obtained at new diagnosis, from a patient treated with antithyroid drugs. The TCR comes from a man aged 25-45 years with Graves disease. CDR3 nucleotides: TGTGCCAGCAGCCAAGCCGGCGGAGGCACAGATACGCAGTATTTT. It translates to CASSQAGGGTDTQYF.